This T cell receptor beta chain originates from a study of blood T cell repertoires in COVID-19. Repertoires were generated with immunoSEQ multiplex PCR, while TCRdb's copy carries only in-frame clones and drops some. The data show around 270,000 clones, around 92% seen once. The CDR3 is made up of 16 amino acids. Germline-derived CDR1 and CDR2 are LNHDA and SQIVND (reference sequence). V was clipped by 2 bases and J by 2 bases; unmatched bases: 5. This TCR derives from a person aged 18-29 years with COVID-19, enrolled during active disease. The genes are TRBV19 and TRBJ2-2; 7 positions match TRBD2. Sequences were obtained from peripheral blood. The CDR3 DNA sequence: TGTGCCAGTAGTATAATTTCTAGCGGAAACACCGGGGAGCTGTTTTTT. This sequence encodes CASSIISSGNTGELFF.